The subject of this entry is one TCR beta chain. No antigen is known for it. This sample is drawn from a study of beta chain features in type 1 diabetes. As for the study in general: All samples combined gave about 100 million sorted cells for examination.

The junction had 11 bases not matched to a gene; V was cut back by 6 bases and J by 5 bases. CDR1 and CDR2 from the germline V gene are MNHEY and SVGAGI. The CDR3 contains 15 residues. General study findings and limits: Patients' naive, central memory and Treg TCRB repertoires seemed closer to one another than those of healthy donors. Across all four CD4+ subsets, people with type 1 diabetes showed modestly shorter TCRB CDR3s.

The investigators reverse transcribed all of the isolated RNA, so they sequenced expressed TCRB transcripts. The protocol was immunoSEQ multiplex PCR, while the TCRdb copy is restricted to in-frame clones and leaves out a portion. Here the sample spans about 240,000 clones, roughly 13% being singletons. Blood was collected once per donor into heparin, averaging about 120 mL. The sample taken for sequencing was naive CD4+ T cells from blood. The genes are TRBV6-5 and TRBJ2-7, with 9 bases that match TRBD1. The TCR comes from a man aged 25 to 45 with type 1 diabetes. The CDR3 spells CASSYSGTGTHEQYF. DNA for the CDR3: TGTGCCAGCAGCTATTCCGGGACAGGGACCCACGAGCAGTACTTC.